The present T cell receptor beta chain was sequenced within a study of blood T cell repertoires in COVID-19. Overall study context: Specimens from acute and convalescent COVID-19 originated in the United States, Italy and Spain. Nucleic acid was either cDNA or gDNA, and it came from T cells, B-cell-depleted T cells, or PBMCs.

Method: immunoSEQ multiplex PCR; TCRdb's copy keeps in-frame clones and lacks some. The data contain hundreds of thousands of clones, 90% of them singletons. Germline V gene lookup returns CDR1 MGHRA and CDR2 YSYEKL. The CDR3 extends over 20 amino acids. V lost 3 bases to trimming and J lost 8 bases, with 29 bases between them. Everyone who took part was about 18 to 90 years old, and they came from about two dozen US areas. Exposed participants encountered a COVID-19 case during the 2 weeks preceding study entry. Sequenced material: PBMCs or T cells enriched from blood (not recorded which). This TCR was recovered from a man aged 25 to 45 who had been exposed to COVID-19. J is TRBJ1-6 and V is TRBV4-1; possibly TRBD1 for D (5 bases). DNA of the CDR3: TGCGCCAGCAGCCAGGCGGGGCTCCGGGACCCACGATTGGGGTATTCACCCCTCCACTTT. It yields the protein CASSQAGLRDPRLGYSPLHF.